This TCR beta chain was profiled in a study of shared clonotypes between healthy human individuals. Assay: immunoSEQ multiplex PCR; the TCRdb copy retains only in-frame clones and omits some. The sample has about 800,000 clones, about 96% seen once; the top ten hold around 0.25%. Naive CD8 cells, CD45RO-negative and positively selected for CCR7, excluded terminally differentiated effector memory CD45RA+ cells. V was trimmed by 0 bases and J by 6 bases, leaving 2 bases between them. CDR3 length equals 11 residues. The germline CDR1 and CDR2 sequences are DFQATT and SNEGSKA (reference sequence). The sequence came from a young man in good health. Sample: naive CD8+ T cells sorted from blood. The chain combines TRBV20-1 with TRBJ2-2; D remains ambiguous. In nucleotides, the CDR3 is TGCAGTGCTAGAGACCCCGGGGAGCTGTTTTTT. Its protein product is CSARDPGELFF.